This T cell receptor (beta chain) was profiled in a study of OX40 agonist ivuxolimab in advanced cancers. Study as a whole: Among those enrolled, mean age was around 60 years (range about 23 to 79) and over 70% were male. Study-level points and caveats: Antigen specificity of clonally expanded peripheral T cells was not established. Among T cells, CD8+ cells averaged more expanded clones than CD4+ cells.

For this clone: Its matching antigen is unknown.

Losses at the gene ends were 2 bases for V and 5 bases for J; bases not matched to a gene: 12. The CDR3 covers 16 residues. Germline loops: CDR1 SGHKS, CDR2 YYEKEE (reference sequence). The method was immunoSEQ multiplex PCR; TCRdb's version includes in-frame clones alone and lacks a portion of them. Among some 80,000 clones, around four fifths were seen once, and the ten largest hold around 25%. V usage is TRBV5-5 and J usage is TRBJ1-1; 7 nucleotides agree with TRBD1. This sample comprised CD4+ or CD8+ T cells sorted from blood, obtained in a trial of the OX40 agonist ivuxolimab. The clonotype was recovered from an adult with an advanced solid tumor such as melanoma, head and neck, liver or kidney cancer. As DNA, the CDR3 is TGTGCCAGCAGCTTCCCGTTCAGGGGGAGGCGAACTGAAGCTTTCTTT. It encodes CASSFPFRGRRTEAFF.